The source of this T cell receptor beta chain is a study of T-cell memory formation after mild COVID-19. General study results and limits: The study detected some responding clones in pre-infection memory, suggesting cross-reactive memory joined. CD4+ contracting clones were mainly CM and EM; CD8+ ones, EMRA. The study found balanced CD4/CD8 in clones contracting day 15 to 85 and a CD4+ lean in later expanders. For second-wave clones that peaked at day 37, SARS-CoV-2 specificity went unverified.

With respect to this clonotype: Its antigen is as yet unknown.

V lost 2 bases and J 4 bases, leaving 12 bases between the germline ends. The CDR3 has 15 residues. The germline gives CDR1 SNHLY, CDR2 FYNNEI. Each CDR3 protein is one row after TCRdb ran MiXCR on the 5' RACE reads. The data show hundreds of thousands of distinct CDR3 sequences, less than 25% seen once. This rearrangement joins TRBV2 to TRBJ2-4, with D possibly TRBD1 on 6 matching bases. Sample: PBMCs or a T cell subset sorted from them (not recorded which). This clonotype was obtained from an adult woman who had mild COVID-19 (a few samples of this study predate the infection). Cell type and time point are not known. Here the CDR3 DNA reads TGTGCCAGCAGTGAATTGGGGACACTTAAAAACATTCAGTACTTC. It codes for CASSELGTLKNIQYF.